This section outlines one T cell receptor beta chain sequence together with its context. Its antigen is currently unknown. The read terminates 3 residues ahead of where the CDR3 ends, so the germline J gene completes it. Sequencing was performed with immunoSEQ multiplex PCR; in TCRdb, only in-frame clones are kept and a portion is missing. The sample table includes some 37,000 clones. This entry comes from a study of T cells in women clearing cervical HPV infection. Study-level information: Women with histologically confirmed HPV16-related CIN3 or worse, 2 with invasive cancer, served as cases.

V lost 3 bases and J lost 2, with 9 bases in between. The germline gives CDR1 SGHDT, CDR2 YYEEEE. This CDR3 spans 14 amino acids. The study's findings and limits: CIN3+ cases had significantly higher TCR repertoire richness than controls, but evenness did not differ.

The rearrangement uses TRBV5-6 and TRBJ1-3, with D possibly matching TRBD1 (5 bases). The sequence came from a woman between 18 and 70 years old with a cervical HPV16 infection that either progressed to CIN3+ or cleared (not recorded which). The sequenced sample was blood buffy coat. CDR3 DNA, as far as it was read: TGTGCCAGCAGCTGGACACGACCTGGAAACACC. Amino acid sequence: CASSWTRPGNT. The full CDR3 protein reads CASSWTRPGNTIYF.